The present T cell receptor (beta chain) was sequenced within a study of blood T cell repertoires in COVID-19. Study information: Samples of COVID-19 (acute and convalescent) were obtained from the United States, Italy and Spain. T cells, B-cell-depleted T cells, or PBMCs provided the cDNA or gDNA that served as material.

Repertoires were generated with immunoSEQ multiplex PCR, while TCRdb's copy carries only in-frame clones and drops some. The table lists about 60,000 clones, 65% to 80% of them singletons. V was clipped by 3 bases and J by 3 bases, with 18 bases between them. This CDR3 region has 17 residues. The germline CDR1 and CDR2 sequences are LNHDA and SQIVND (reference sequence). The genes are TRBV19 and TRBJ1-5; a possible D gene is TRBD1 (6 bases). This receptor was taken from a woman in her 70s with acute or convalescent COVID-19. The sequenced sample was peripheral blood. The CDR3 spells CASSIRGQSPFNQPQHF. CDR3 nucleotide sequence: TGTGCCAGTAGTATCCGGGGACAAAGCCCGTTCAATCAGCCCCAGCATTTT.